What follows are 9 T cell receptor beta chains derived from one specimen sequenced in a study of T-cell memory formation after mild COVID-19. TCRdb re-called the 5' RACE reads with MiXCR, one entry per CDR3 protein. The repertoire holds 350,000 to 450,000 distinct CDR3 sequences, 15% to 20% seen once, with 8.4% in the top ten. The specimen was PBMCs or a T cell subset sorted from them (not recorded which). The source is an adult woman who had mild COVID-19 (a few samples of this study predate the infection). Cell type and time point are not known.

This clonotype was seen only a few times. The J gene is TRBJ1-2, the V gene TRBV4-1, with D perhaps matching TRBD1 (5 bases). With 1 base removed from V and 8 bases from J, the gap between germline ends came to 20 bases. Germline loops: CDR1 MGHRA, CDR2 YSYEKL. CDR3 length: 16 amino acids. CDR3 sequence reads: CASSQAGEGSFIGYTF. CDR3 nucleotide sequence: TGCGCCAGCAGCCAAGCCGGGGAGGGGTCCTTCATCGGCTACACCTTC.

In its sample, this clonotype was seen once. The CDR3 sequence: CASSLAGTGVQTNEKLFF. The CDR3 DNA reads as TGCGCCAGCAGCCTTGCGGGGACAGGGGTGCAAACTAATGAAAAACTGTTTTTT. The chain is built from TRBV4-1 and TRBJ1-4; 10 bases fit TRBD1. With 4 bases clipped from V and 1 base from J, the junction kept 9 bases outside the gene matches. Germline V gene sequence: CDR1 MGHRA, CDR2 YSYEKL. This CDR3 region has 18 residues.

This clonotype was counted at least ten times. The V gene is TRBV11-2, the J gene TRBJ1-6; no definite D call. The CDR3 is 13 amino acids. V lost 1 base, J lost 4 bases, and 2 bases lay in between. Germline V lookup: CDR1 SGHAT, CDR2 FQNNGV. The CDR3 DNA sequence: TGTGCCAGCAGCTTAGTATATAATTCACCCCTCCACTTT. Its protein product is CASSLVYNSPLHF.

This clonotype was observed a handful of times. The chain joins TRBV9 to TRBJ1-1, with D possibly matching TRBD1 (5 bases). The CDR3 runs 15 residues. The germline V gene encodes CDR1 SGDLS and CDR2 YYNGEE. Trimming took 0 bases from V and 1 from J, leaving 10 bases between them. In DNA, the CDR3 is TGTGCCAGCAGCGTAGACAGTGGGGGGAACACTGAAGCTTTCTTT. Translating gives CASSVDSGGNTEAFF.

The chain has TRBV12-3 or TRBV12-4 and TRBJ2-2; tentative D call: TRBD1 (6 bases). The CDR3 is made up of 13 amino acids. Trimming shortened V by 5 bases and J by 5 bases, and 9 bases separated the two germline ends. The CDR3 loop reads CASSPGETGELFF. CDR3 coding DNA: TGTGCCAGCAGTCCAGGGGAAACCGGGGAGCTGTTTTTT.

This clonotype was detected only a few times. This CDR3 reads CSAVDRGISDTQYF. The DNA for the CDR3 is TGCAGTGCTGTGGACAGGGGAATATCAGATACGCAGTATTTT. The chain uses TRBV20-1 and TRBJ2-3; the match to TRBD1 covers 9 bases. This CDR3 comprises 14 residues. After removal of 5 bases from V and 4 bases from J, the junction contained 7 bases not matched to a gene. The germline V gene encodes CDR1 DFQATT and CDR2 SNEGSKA (reference sequence).

In its sample, this clonotype was seen a few times. The rearrangement uses TRBV12-3 or TRBV12-4 and TRBJ2-2, with D possibly TRBD1 on 6 matching bases. Trimming pared 1 base from V and 4 bases from J, leaving 13 bases between. The CDR3 spans 16 residues. The CDR3 sequence is CASSLGGRGSTGELFF. CDR3 coding DNA: TGTGCCAGCAGTTTAGGGGGCAGGGGCTCCACCGGGGAGCTGTTTTTT.

V and J are TRBV12-3 or TRBV12-4 and TRBJ1-5, with TRBD1 matching 7 bases. This CDR3 is built from 13 residues. Trimming cost V 5 bases and J 7 bases; bases outside gene matches: 5. CDR3 DNA: TGTGCCAGCAGTGTTACAGGGGTCCAGCCCCAGCATTTT. This encodes CASSVTGVQPQHF.

A few counts support this clonotype. V and J are TRBV24-1 and TRBJ1-5; TRBD1 aligns across 10 bases. The germline V gene encodes CDR1 KGHDR and CDR2 SFDVKD. The CDR3 covers 15 residues. Trimming removed 4 bases from V and 5 bases from J; junction bases left unmatched: 4. The CDR3 sequence: CATSDPGTGDQPQHF. In DNA form, the CDR3 reads TGTGCCACCAGTGACCCCGGGACAGGGGATCAGCCCCAGCATTTT.